This TCR beta chain came from a study of CDR3 diversity in severe acne. The germline CDR1 and CDR2 sequences are SGDLS and YYNGEE. The V and J ends lost 3 bases and 1 base respectively, with 5 bases between them. CDR3 size: 13 residues. MiXCR, run by TCRdb on the PCR reads, gives a single entry per CDR3 protein. The top ten clones hold roughly a tenth of a sample with under 95,000 distinct CDR3 sequences, 45% to 55% of them seen once. This clonotype showed up many times. Sequences were obtained from blood. This chain links TRBV9 with TRBJ2-1, with D uncertain. This TCR derives from a male donor in good health, serving as a control. The CDR3 DNA is TGTGCCAGCAGCGCTAATTCCTACAATGAGCAGTTCTTC. Residues: CASSANSYNEQFF.